This T cell receptor beta chain is drawn from a study of T cells in Graves' hyperthyroidism and ophthalmopathy. CDR1 is LGHDT, CDR2 YNNKEL, per germline (reference sequence). CDR3 length equals 17 residues. The V end was cut by 0 bases, the J end by 0 bases, with 12 bases between. Overall study findings and caveats: Ophthalmopathy was distinguished from stable hyperthyroidism by 13 V-J signatures.

Amplification targeted TCR beta CDR3 regions from RNA transcripts. HTBI primers were used for first-round RT-PCR of the TCR CDR3. TCRdb redid the calling of the multiplex PCR reads with MiXCR, one entry per CDR3 protein. Of approximately 400,000 distinct CDR3 sequences listed, about 15% are singletons. The table lists this clonotype with many counts. Its specificity is unknown. This TCR came from a woman aged 25-40 years with Graves' hyperthyroidism. This chain connects TRBV3-1 to TRBJ2-1; no clear D gene. Sequenced material: blood. CDR3 sequence (DNA): TGTGCCAGCAGCCAAGATTTGCGGATGGGCTCCTACAATGAGCAGTTCTTC. Translation gives CASSQDLRMGSYNEQFF.